The clone carrying this TCR beta chain has only a few counts. The sample originates from a study of cytomegalovirus exposure and HLA in healthy donors. CDR1 and CDR2 (germline): LNHDA, SQIVND (reference sequence). The CDR3 consists of 12 residues. J gave up 5 bases and V 6 bases, and 3 bases lay outside the gene matches. With 60 Vbeta and 13 Jbeta primers, the PCR was carried out. Sequenced by immunoSEQ multiplex PCR; TCRdb stores in-frame clones only, minus some. The sample consists of roughly 200,000 clones, 78% of them appearing once. The rearrangement links TRBV19 to TRBJ1-1; 7 positions agree with TRBD1. The sequence came from a female donor in good health and CMV-seronegative. The sample taken for sequencing was PBMCs. The CDR3: CASSHRGTEAFF. The CDR3 DNA reads TGTGCCAGTAGCCACAGGGGAACTGAAGCTTTCTTT.